The clone carrying this T cell receptor beta chain was recorded many times. The V segment lost 5 bases and the J segment 9 bases; nucleotides outside the gene matches: 15. CDR1 and CDR2 (germline): MRHNA, SNTAGT. The CDR3 contains 16 residues. These data originate in a study of T cells in Graves' hyperthyroidism and ophthalmopathy. Amplified TCR beta CDR3 regions came from RNA transcripts. The HTBI primer set served for first-round RT-PCR of the TCR CDR3. In TCRdb, the multiplex PCR reads were re-called with MiXCR into one record per CDR3 protein. The sample holds 500,000 to 750,000 distinct CDR3 sequences, 13% to 15% seen once.

This clonotype was obtained from a woman younger than 35 with Graves' ophthalmopathy. This chain links TRBV6-4 with TRBJ2-1; 8 positions agree with TRBD2. Material for sequencing was blood. The CDR3 DNA reads as TGTGCCAGCAGTCCAGGGCCAGCGGGAGATTGGGGTGAGCAGTTCTTC. Protein sequence: CASSPGPAGDWGEQFF.